This T cell receptor beta chain was recorded in a study of response to subunit inactivated influenza vaccine. Study-wide results and limits: Few additional T cells are recruited per seasonal influenza vaccination, authors suggested.

Each CDR3 protein gets one entry after TCRdb re-called the RT-PCR reads with MiXCR. The sample shows about 530,000 distinct CDR3 sequences, approximately 12% of them seen only once. This clonotype has more than one count but fewer than ten. Its antigen is unknown. This CDR3 has 15 residues. V was clipped by 0 bases and J by 4 bases; unmatched bases: 4. Germline V gene lookup returns CDR1 DFQATT and CDR2 SNEGSKA (reference sequence). The starting material was PBMCs from blood, obtained on the day of vaccination. The chain has TRBV20-1 and TRBJ2-7, with 12 bases matching TRBD2. The TCR was taken from a man aged 45 to 65 who received an inactivated influenza vaccine. The CDR3 loop reads CSARDGTSGRYEQYF. The CDR3 nucleotides are TGCAGTGCTAGAGACGGGACTAGCGGGCGTTACGAGCAGTACTTC.